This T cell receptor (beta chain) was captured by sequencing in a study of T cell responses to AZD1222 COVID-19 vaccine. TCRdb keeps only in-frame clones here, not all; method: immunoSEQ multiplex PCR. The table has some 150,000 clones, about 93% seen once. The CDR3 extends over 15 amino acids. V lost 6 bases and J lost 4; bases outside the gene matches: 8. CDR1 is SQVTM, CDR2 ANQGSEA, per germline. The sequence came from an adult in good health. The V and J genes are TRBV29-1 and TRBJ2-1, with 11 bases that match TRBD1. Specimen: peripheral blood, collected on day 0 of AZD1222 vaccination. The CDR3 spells CSVSGQGALYNEQFF. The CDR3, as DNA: TGCAGCGTCTCTGGACAGGGGGCGTTGTACAATGAGCAGTTCTTC.